These 15 T cell receptor beta chains came from one sample sequenced in a study of CXCR3-negative and CXCR3-positive naive CD8 T cells. UMI labels and 5' RACE were used to prepare the TRB cDNA libraries. Using the 5' RACE reads, TCRdb records one entry per CDR3 protein without DNA. In total, the table holds tens of thousands of distinct CDR3 sequences. The specimen sequenced was naive CXCR3- CD8+ T cells from blood. Noted subset: CD45RO-CCR7+CD27+CD95- naive CD8+ T cells lacking CXCR3 (TNR3-). These receptor sequences come from a human donor in good health. Some clones in this sample may be carry-over from other donors' samples.

The V call is TRBV7-9, the J call TRBJ2-3; TCRdb indicates TRBD2, and absent DNA this call remains unverified. CDR3 size: 16 residues. Germline assignment: CDR1 SEHNR and CDR2 FQNEAQ (reference sequence). Here the CDR3 reads CASSPPFGGDTDTQYF.

The rearrangement uses TRBV4-3 and TRBJ2-2; TCRdb selects TRBD1, and the lack of DNA leaves this call unchecked. The CDR3 contains 13 residues. Germline-derived CDR1 and CDR2 are LGHNA and YSLEER. The CDR3 region is CASSQDRAGELFF.

The J gene is TRBJ2-5, the V gene TRBV29-1. The CDR3 has 12 residues. CDR1 SQVTM and CDR2 ANQGSEA come from the germline V gene. CDR3 residues: CSVLGNLETQYF.

The V and J genes are TRBV4-1 and TRBJ1-5; TCRdb designates TRBD1, a call that cannot be tested without DNA. The CDR3 covers 16 residues. CDR1 is MGHRA and CDR2 is YSYEKL in the germline V gene. The CDR3 spells CASSQVWQGNNQPQHF.

This chain uses TRBV24-1 with TRBJ2-3; TCRdb's assignment of TRBD1 cannot be checked, as there is no DNA. This CDR3 contains 18 residues. CDR1 is KGHDR, CDR2 SFDVKD, per germline. CDR3 loop: CATSDRKDTPHRTDTQYF.

V gene TRBV4-3 combines with J gene TRBJ2-3; TCRdb's D call, TRBD2, is unchecked because there is no DNA. The CDR3 contains 16 residues. Germline V lookup: CDR1 LGHNA, CDR2 YSLEER. Here the CDR3 reads CASSQVASESTDTQYF.

The chain uses TRBV4-1 and TRBJ1-6. CDR1 MGHRA and CDR2 YSYEKL come from the germline V gene. The CDR3 spans 14 residues. CDR3 residues: CASSQEGGNSPLHF.

The V gene is TRBV5-1, the J gene TRBJ1-2. CDR3 length: 14 residues. Germline-derived CDR1 and CDR2 are SGHRS and YFSETQ. CDR3 amino acids: CASSWGAGSDGYTF.

This chain uses TRBV18 with TRBJ2-2; as DNA is missing, the TRBD2 call by TCRdb cannot be tested. The CDR3 sequence is 15 residues long. The germline V gene has CDR1 KGHSH and CDR2 LQKENI. This CDR3 reads CASWGTFENTGELFF. The full variable domain, in which reference TRBV18 and TRBJ2-2 provide the parts outside the CDR3, is NAGVMQNPRHLVRRRGQEARLRCSPMKGHSHVYWYRQLPEEGLKFMVYLQKENIIDESGMPKERFSAEFPKEGPSILRIQQVVRGDSAAYFCASWGTFENTGELFFGEGSRLTVL.

V usage is TRBV3-1 and J usage is TRBJ2-1; without DNA, the TCRdb call of TRBD2 cannot be checked. The CDR3 covers 16 residues. The germline gives CDR1 LGHDT, CDR2 YNNKEL (reference sequence). CDR3 sequence: CASSRQTLPLRNEQFF.

The V and J genes are TRBV11-2 and TRBJ1-2. The CDR3 contains 15 residues. Germline values: CDR1 SGHAT, CDR2 FQNNGV. CDR3: CASSWAGGSHYGYTF.

The chain is built from TRBV27 and TRBJ1-1. Germline V gene data show CDR1 as MNHEY and CDR2 as SMNVEV (reference sequence). The CDR3 has 13 amino acids. CDR3 in amino acids: CASSFDLMTEAFF.

The chain carries TRBV30 and TRBJ1-1; TCRdb's D call of TRBD1 is untestable without DNA. CDR1 and CDR2 (germline): GTSNPN, SVGIG (reference sequence). The CDR3 contains 13 residues. This CDR3 is CAWSRTQNTEAFF.

The CDR3 sequence is CASSLGQVEHF. The chain uses TRBV12-3 or TRBV12-4 and TRBJ1-5; TCRdb proposes TRBD1, but this gene call is untestable without DNA. The CDR3 is 11 residues long.

V is TRBV12-3 or TRBV12-4 and J is TRBJ2-7; TCRdb gives TRBD1 as the D gene, but with no DNA this cannot be confirmed. This CDR3 has 15 residues. CDR3 in amino acids: CASPQLSGTSYEQYF.